Presented here are 9 T cell receptor beta chains from one specimen sequenced in a study of cytomegalovirus exposure and HLA in healthy donors. PCR was performed using 60 Vbeta and 13 Jbeta primers. The protocol was immunoSEQ multiplex PCR, while the TCRdb copy is restricted to in-frame clones and leaves out a portion. The profile covers about 210,000 clones, with 82% appearing a single time and about 6% taken by the ten largest. Specimen: PBMCs. The origin of the receptors is a man in his forties or fifties in good health and CMV-seropositive.

The chain couples TRBV10-3 to TRBJ2-1; TRBD2 matches 9 bases. From germline, CDR1 is ENHRY and CDR2 SYGVKD. V was pared by 6 bases and J by 8 bases, with 11 bases of the junction left unmatched. The length of the CDR3 is 15 residues. The CDR3 coding sequence is TGTGCCATCAGCGGGCGGGAGGGCCGTTGGGATGAGCAGTTCTTC. Translation gives CAISGREGRWDEQFF.

This clone was picked up a small number of times. The chain carries TRBV11-2 and TRBJ1-4; possible D gene TRBD1, 5 bases. The V and J ends lost 4 bases and 7 bases respectively, with 16 bases between them. The CDR3 is 15 residues long. Germline-derived CDR1 and CDR2 are SGHAT and FQNNGV. This CDR3 reads CASSWGGDRLEKLFF. CDR3 sequence (DNA): TGTGCCAGCAGCTGGGGAGGGGACCGGCTTGAAAAACTGTTTTTT.

This clone has a single count. The chain links TRBV5-8 to TRBJ1-1, with D possibly TRBD1 on 5 matching bases. CDR1 is SGHTS and CDR2 is YDEGEE in the germline V gene. V was trimmed by 4 bases and J by 4 bases, leaving 23 bases between them. The length of the CDR3 is 17 residues. For the CDR3, the DNA is TGTGCCAGCAGCCGGCCGTCTAGGGTCCTTAGGGGCACTGAAGCTTTCTTT. It specifies CASSRPSRVLRGTEAFF. The full variable domain, rest sourced from reference TRBV5-8 and TRBJ1-1, is EAGVTQSPTHLIKTRGQQATLRCSPISGHTSVYWYQQALGLGLQFLLWYDEGEERNRGNFPPRFSGRQFPNYSSELNVNALELEDSALYLCASSRPSRVLRGTEAFFGQGTRLTVV.

The rearrangement uses TRBV7-8 and TRBJ2-5, with TRBD1 matching 10 bases. From germline, CDR1 is SGHVS and CDR2 FQNEAQ. V gave up 1 base and J gave up 5 bases; unmatched junction bases: 1. This CDR3 region has 14 residues. The DNA of the CDR3 is TGTGCCAGCAGCTTAGGGACAGGGGGTGAGACCCAGTACTTC. Residues: CASSLGTGGETQYF.

The rearrangement uses TRBV19 and TRBJ1-2; D call uncertain. The CDR3 has 9 amino acids. Germline loops: CDR1 LNHDA, CDR2 SQIVND (reference sequence). With 2 bases removed from V and 13 bases from J, the gap between germline ends came to 5 bases. CDR3 sequence (DNA): TGTGCCAGTAGTATACCCTTCACCTTC. It translates to CASSIPFTF.

V usage is TRBV4-1 and J usage is TRBJ2-7; the D gene is possibly TRBD1 (6 bases). The CDR3 is made up of 14 amino acids. The germline CDR1 and CDR2 sequences are MGHRA and YSYEKL. Trimming removed 4 bases from V and 1 base from J, with 11 bases in between. CDR3 loop: CASSLRQESYEQYF. In DNA, the CDR3 is TGCGCCAGCAGCCTAAGACAGGAATCCTACGAGCAGTACTTC.

The rearrangement links TRBV5-1 to TRBJ2-7; TRBD1 agrees at 7 bases. This CDR3 is built from 14 residues. Germline loops: CDR1 SGHRS, CDR2 YFSETQ. The junction had 5 bases not matched to a gene; V was cut back by 0 bases and J by 5 bases. The CDR3 here is CASSLETGDNEQYV. The DNA for the CDR3 is TGCGCCAGCAGCTTGGAAACAGGGGACAACGAGCAGTACGTC.

The rearrangement uses TRBV6-1 and TRBJ1-4; D ambiguous. The CDR3 is 17 amino acids. The germline V gene encodes CDR1 MNHNS and CDR2 SASEGT. V was cut by 3 bases and J by 0 bases, with 14 bases left in between. CDR3 region: CASSEYIVYATNEKLFF. CDR3 DNA: TGTGCCAGCAGTGAGTACATCGTTTATGCAACTAATGAAAAACTGTTTTTT.

The chain uses TRBV30 and TRBJ2-4, with D unclear. The V gene lost 2 bases and the J gene lost 8 bases, with 10 bases spanning the gap. Germline V gene data show CDR1 as GTSNPN and CDR2 as SVGIG (reference sequence). The CDR3 runs 12 residues. CDR3 nucleotide sequence: TGTGCCTGGAGTCAGATCATCGACATTCAGTACTTC. Residues: CAWSQIIDIQYF.